A selection of T cell receptor beta chains follows, all from one sample in a study of CXCR3-negative and CXCR3-positive naive CD8 T cells. TCRdb reanalyzed the 5' RACE reads, giving one entry per CDR3 protein sequence and no DNA. The ten most abundant clones cover nearly 0.5% of a sample with about 130,000 distinct CDR3 sequences. Sequences were obtained from naive CXCR3- CD8+ T cells from blood. The receptors stem from a human donor in good health. Some clones in this sample may be carry-over from other donors' samples. CDR3s include the opening cysteine and the closing phenylalanine or tryptophan. The order of the fields is J gene, V gene, CDR3 protein.

>TRBJ2-7|TRBV3-1
CASSQDRPGGSYEQYF
>TRBJ2-3|TRBV7-2
CASSLEPSSADTQYF
>TRBJ2-7|TRBV29-1
CSVAGFASYEQYF
>TRBJ2-1|TRBV29-1
CSPRVRDEQFF
>TRBJ2-7|TRBV29-1
CSVGLAGGEQYF
>TRBJ2-1|TRBV12-3/TRBV12-4
CASSPDRGHEQFF
>TRBJ1-1|TRBV29-1
CSVEHGTEAFF
>TRBJ1-2|TRBV7-9
CASSLAGGNPNYGYTF
>TRBJ2-3|TRBV4-2
CASSQEQAGVADTQYF
>TRBJ2-5|TRBV7-9
CASSFGGERETQYF
>TRBJ2-1|TRBV5-1
CASSLGTGGIGGYNEQFF
>TRBJ2-7|TRBV5-1
CASSEEPGQTYEQYF
>TRBJ2-1|TRBV7-3
CASSLIGGDYNEQFF
>TRBJ2-7|TRBV20-1
CSARDFGDGGYEQYF
>TRBJ2-1|TRBV28
CASSFPPTGGEQFF
>TRBJ2-7|TRBV7-9
CASSLATGGRNEQYF
>TRBJ2-5|TRBV28
CASSFRLQETQYF
>TRBJ2-2|TRBV29-1
CSALAGANTGELFF
>TRBJ2-3|TRBV9
CASSVVSSTDTQYF
>TRBJ2-7|TRBV7-8
CASSSTGRTTLEQYF